The 22 T cell receptor beta chains below were found in one sample sequenced in a study of response to subunit inactivated influenza vaccine. TCRdb ran MiXCR on the RT-PCR reads and lists one entry per CDR3 protein. This table holds 450,000 to 700,000 distinct CDR3 sequences, approximately 15% found once. The sequencing used PBMCs from blood, collected 11 to 12 days after vaccination. These receptors were taken from a man in his fifties who received an inactivated influenza vaccine.

J is TRBJ2-1 and V is TRBV14; tentative D call: TRBD1 (5 bases). The CDR3 spans 14 residues. With 3 bases removed from V and 8 bases from J, the gap between germline ends came to 14 bases. Germline CDR1 reads SGHDN; CDR2 reads FVKESK. CDR3: CASSHLMTVHEQFF. For the CDR3, the DNA is TGTGCCAGCAGCCACCTGATGACAGTCCATGAGCAGTTCTTC.

This clonotype was seen ten or more times. The V gene is TRBV28, the J gene TRBJ2-5; 10 nucleotides match TRBD1. Germline CDR1 is MDHEN and CDR2 is SYDVKM. The V gene end was trimmed by 3 bases and the J gene end by 3 bases; junction bases not matched to a gene: 4. This CDR3 is 15 amino acids long. As DNA, the CDR3 is TGTGCCAGCAGTTTTCGAGGACAGGGGGAAGAGACCCAGTACTTC. Amino acid sequence: CASSFRGQGEETQYF.

The chain is built from TRBV7-9 and TRBJ2-7, with a weak D call TRBD2 (6 bases). Per the germline V gene, CDR1 is SEHNR and CDR2 is FQNEAQ (reference sequence). The ends were cut back, 5 bases at V and 1 base at J, with 18 bases in the middle. The CDR3 spans 16 residues. The chain's CDR3 is CASSPSRVAESYEQYF. In nucleotides, the CDR3 is TGTGCCAGCAGCCCGAGTAGGGTAGCGGAGTCCTACGAGCAGTACTTC.

This chain joins TRBV12-3 or TRBV12-4 and TRBJ2-7; the D is unclear. This CDR3 is 14 amino acids long. V lost 3 bases and J 2 bases, leaving 11 bases between the germline ends. This CDR3 is CASSFVSLTYEQYF. CDR3 nucleotide sequence: TGTGCCAGCAGTTTCGTTTCTCTTACCTACGAGCAGTACTTC.

V and J are TRBV30 and TRBJ2-5; 9 bases are shared with TRBD2. The V and J ends lost 3 bases and 4 bases, in that order; junction bases with no gene match: 15. CDR1 and CDR2 (germline): GTSNPN, SVGIG (reference sequence). The CDR3 runs 17 residues. This chain's CDR3 is CAWSPGLAGSMGETQYF. In nucleotides, the CDR3 is TGTGCCTGGAGCCCGGGGCTAGCGGGGTCAATGGGAGAGACCCAGTACTTC.

This clonotype has at least ten counts. The chain combines TRBV15 with TRBJ2-5; D remains ambiguous. Germline V lookup: CDR1 LNHNV, CDR2 YYDKDF (reference sequence). This CDR3 is 14 amino acids long. Trimming removed 4 bases from V and 0 bases from J, with 9 bases in between. The CDR3 region is CATSTHLYQETQYF. The CDR3 DNA reads TGTGCCACCAGCACACACCTGTACCAAGAGACCCAGTACTTC.

The chain employs TRBV20-1 and TRBJ2-3; D may be TRBD1 or TRBD2 (6 bases each). V was shortened by 1 base and J by 2 bases, with 10 bases between the two germline ends. In germline, CDR1 is DFQATT, CDR2 SNEGSKA (reference sequence). CDR3 length equals 14 residues. This CDR3 reads CSARVSGATDTQYF. Written as DNA, the CDR3 is TGCAGTGCTAGAGTGTCGGGGGCCACAGATACGCAGTATTTT.

This clonotype was counted a few times. The CDR3 nucleotides are TGTGCCAGCAGCGACAGACACGGCGAGTCCTACGAGCAGTACTTC. Protein: CASSDRHGESYEQYF. The V gene is TRBV11-2, the J gene TRBJ2-7, with D maybe TRBD1 (5 bases). Germline-derived CDR1 and CDR2 are SGHAT and FQNNGV. The V gene lost 5 bases and the J gene lost 1 base, with 15 bases spanning the gap. This CDR3 spans 15 amino acids. Together with reference TRBV11-2 and TRBJ2-7, the CDR3 gives the full variable domain: EAGVAQSPRYKIIEKRQSVAFWCNPISGHATLYWYQQILGQGPKLLIQFQNNGVVDDSQLPKDRFSAERLKGVDSTLKIQPAKLEDSAVYLCASSDRHGESYEQYFGPGTRLTVT.

CDR3: CASSQDWAAWGYTF. As DNA, the CDR3 is TGCGCCAGCAGCCAAGATTGGGCAGCATGGGGCTACACCTTC. The chain employs TRBV4-3 and TRBJ1-2; D ambiguous. This CDR3 has 14 amino acids. V lost 0 bases, J lost 8 bases, and 13 bases lay in between. Per germline, CDR1 LGHNA and CDR2 YSLEER.

The chain has TRBV19 and TRBJ1-1, with TRBD1 identical over 8 bases. Germline-derived CDR1 and CDR2 are LNHDA and SQIVND (reference sequence). Trimming took 7 bases from V and 0 from J; bases not matched to a gene: 4. The CDR3 is made up of 14 amino acids. CDR3 DNA sequence: TGTGCCAGTACTAAGACAGGGGTGAACACTGAAGCTTTCTTT. Protein: CASTKTGVNTEAFF.

This clonotype was seen only a few times. The chain links TRBV7-6 to TRBJ1-5; possibly TRBD1 for D (5 bases). Germline V gives CDR1 SGHVS, CDR2 FNYEAQ. The germline V and J ends were trimmed by 1 base and 0 bases, with 13 bases remaining between them. This CDR3 comprises 17 residues. In nucleotides, the CDR3 is TGTGCCAGCAGCTTAGGCTCGGCAGGGAGTAGCAATCAGCCCCAGCATTTT. It yields the protein CASSLGSAGSSNQPQHF.

In its sample, this clonotype was seen a few times. V gene TRBV28 combines with J gene TRBJ2-7; 9 bases match TRBD1. Trimming took 6 bases from V and 5 from J; bases not matched to a gene: 14. This CDR3 is 16 amino acids long. Germline values: CDR1 MDHEN, CDR2 SYDVKM. The CDR3 DNA is TGTGCCAGCAGCTTCACCCCGGGACAGGGTTTCGACGAGCAGTACTTC. It codes for CASSFTPGQGFDEQYF.

This sequence joins TRBV12-3 or TRBV12-4 and TRBJ2-7; D may be TRBD1 (6 bases). The CDR3 spans 15 residues. V gave up 6 bases and J gave up 1 base, with 16 bases separating them. Written as DNA, the CDR3 is TGTGCCAGCAGCCCTCCGGGACACCGGTCCTACGAGCAGTACTTC. This encodes CASSPPGHRSYEQYF.

At least ten counts were recorded for this clonotype. The chain recombines TRBV12-3 or TRBV12-4 with TRBJ1-5, with D possibly TRBD1 on 6 matching bases. Trimming removed 5 bases at V and 3 bases at J, with 17 bases between. The CDR3 is made up of 16 amino acids. The CDR3 region is CASSPRRGRFNQPQHF. Here the CDR3 DNA reads TGTGCCAGCAGTCCTCGTCGGGGGCGCTTCAATCAGCCCCAGCATTTT.

The chain carries TRBV25-1 and TRBJ2-1; no definite D call. Per the germline V gene, CDR1 is MGHDK and CDR2 is SYGVNS. With 2 bases removed from V and 4 bases from J, the gap between germline ends came to 9 bases. The CDR3 covers 14 residues. Written as DNA, the CDR3 is TGTGCCAGCAGTGAAGGTTCCAAGTACAATGAGCAGTTCTTC. As protein: CASSEGSKYNEQFF.

The chain has TRBV20-1 and TRBJ1-2; D is uncertain. This CDR3 region has 13 residues. The ends were cut back, 1 base at V and 4 bases at J, with 10 bases in the middle. CDR1 and CDR2 from the germline V gene are DFQATT and SNEGSKA (reference sequence). The DNA for the CDR3 is TGCAGTGCTAGAGTCGTCGGCGGCTATGGCTACACCTTC. It translates to CSARVVGGYGYTF.

This clonotype appeared many times. The chain joins TRBV5-1 to TRBJ2-2, with 8 positions matching TRBD2. This CDR3 spans 15 amino acids. From germline, CDR1 is SGHRS and CDR2 YFSETQ. V shed 0 bases and J 3 bases; nucleotides not matched to a gene: 1. CDR3 in amino acids: CASSLGTSHTGELFF. The CDR3 region has the DNA TGCGCCAGCAGCTTGGGGACTAGCCACACCGGGGAGCTGTTTTTT.

This clonotype has more than one count but fewer than ten. The V gene is TRBV29-1, the J gene TRBJ2-7; either TRBD1 or TRBD2 may fit D (6 bases each). The CDR3 is made up of 15 amino acids. V lost 4 bases to trimming and J lost 3 bases, with 19 bases between them. Germline loops: CDR1 SQVTM, CDR2 ANQGSEA. Here the CDR3 DNA reads TGCAGCGTTGTCCAGCGACAGGCGGGATACTACGAGCAGTACTTC. This sequence encodes CSVVQRQAGYYEQYF.

This clonotype was detected a few times. The V and J genes are TRBV7-6 and TRBJ2-3, with TRBD1 as a possible D gene (5 bases). The CDR3 has 14 residues. V was trimmed by 1 base and J by 4 bases, leaving 9 bases between them. Germline CDR1 is SGHVS and CDR2 is FNYEAQ. CDR3 residues: CASSLEPGPDTQYF. The CDR3 nucleotides read TGTGCCAGCAGCTTAGAGCCAGGGCCAGATACGCAGTATTTT.

This clonotype showed up just a few times. The rearrangement joins TRBV20-1 to TRBJ2-3, with unresolved D. In germline, CDR1 is DFQATT, CDR2 SNEGSKA (reference sequence). CDR3 length: 12 amino acids. Trimming took 7 bases from V and 4 from J, leaving 12 bases between them. Written as DNA, the CDR3 is TGCAGTGGCTCCAAGCCGGCAGATACGCAGTATTTT. Translating it yields CSGSKPADTQYF.

The chain has TRBV2 and TRBJ2-7; D unresolved. Trimming left V 6 bases short and J 3 bases short, with 9 bases between. Germline V gene sequence: CDR1 SNHLY, CDR2 FYNNEI. This CDR3 contains 12 residues. The CDR3 protein is CASSQDNYEQYF. CDR3 in DNA: TGTGCCAGCAGCCAAGACAACTACGAGCAGTACTTC.

This clonotype came up a few times. The CDR3 here is CASSPTLGTGDYEQYF. CDR3 nucleotide sequence: TGTGCCAGCAGTCCAACCCTTGGGACAGGAGACTACGAGCAGTACTTC. The chain carries TRBV12-3 or TRBV12-4 and TRBJ2-7; the match to TRBD1 covers 8 bases. J was trimmed by 3 bases and V by 5 bases; bases with no gene match: 12. The CDR3 is 16 amino acids.